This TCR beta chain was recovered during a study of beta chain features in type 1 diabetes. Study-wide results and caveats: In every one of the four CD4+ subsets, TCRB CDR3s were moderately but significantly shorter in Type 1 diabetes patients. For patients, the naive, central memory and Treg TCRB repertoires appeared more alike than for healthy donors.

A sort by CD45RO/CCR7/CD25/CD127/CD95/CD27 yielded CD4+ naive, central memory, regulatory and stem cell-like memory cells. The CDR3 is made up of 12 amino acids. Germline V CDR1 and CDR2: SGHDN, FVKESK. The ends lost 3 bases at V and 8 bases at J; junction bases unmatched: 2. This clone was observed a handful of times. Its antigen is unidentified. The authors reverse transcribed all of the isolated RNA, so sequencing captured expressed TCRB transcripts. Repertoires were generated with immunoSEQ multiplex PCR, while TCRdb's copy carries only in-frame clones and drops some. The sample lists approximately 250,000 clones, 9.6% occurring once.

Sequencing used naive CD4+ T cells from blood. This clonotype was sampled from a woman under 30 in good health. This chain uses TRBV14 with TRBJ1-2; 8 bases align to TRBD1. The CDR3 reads CASSHTGGGYTF. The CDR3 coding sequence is TGTGCCAGCAGCCACACAGGGGGAGGCTACACCTTC.